This T cell receptor (beta chain) stems from a study of naive and memory T cell subsets. Germline CDR1 and CDR2: SQVTM and ANQGSEA. This CDR3 region has 13 residues. Trimming removed 0 bases at V and 7 bases at J, with 12 bases between. This clonotype was counted ten times or more. Antigen unknown. An equimolar mix of two oligonucleotides served as the beta constant-region primer for TRBC1 and TRBC2. The ligated cDNA underwent four PCR rounds using SP2 and nested alpha and beta constant-region primers. TCRdb redid the calling of the UMI-ligation and nested PCR reads with MiXCR, one entry per CDR3 protein. The table records about 150,000 distinct CDR3 sequences, 22% of them present only once. Overnight CMV lysate stimulation of fresh PBMCs defined donor CMV status by CD4+ IFNgamma. Study-wide findings and caveats: Possibly reflecting memory cells re-expressing CD45RA, a few larger clonotypes occurred in naive repertoires, especially CD8. In CD4 and CD8 cells, diversity dropped from naive through EMRA.

The chain joins TRBV29-1 to TRBJ2-5; D is perhaps TRBD2 (7 bases). The sequenced sample consisted of naive CD4+ T cells from blood. This clonotype originated in a human donor in good health. This CDR3 reads CSVEEGGGRTQYF. CDR3 coding DNA: TGCAGCGTTGAAGAAGGCGGGGGCCGGACCCAGTACTTC.